The sequence of this T cell receptor beta chain was determined in a study of monozygotic twins with inflammatory bowel disease. Making each TCR library took 3,000 to 4,500 ng of total RNA. UMIs that included a 6-nucleotide sample barcode were added by template switching, which took place during cDNA synthesis. TCRdb re-called the 5' RACE reads and shows each CDR3 protein once, DNA omitted. Its table lists about 210,000 distinct CDR3 sequences. The study, taken as a whole, reports: IBD-affected twins scored below their healthy co-twins in TCRbeta diversity (inverse Simpson). Versus healthy twins, IBD patients showed fewer clonotypes shared with others, especially with disease activity.

This CDR3 is 15 amino acids long. Germline CDR1 and CDR2: SNHLY and FYNNEI. To note about this clonotype: Its cognate antigen is unknown.

Specimen: blood. The TCR was taken from a human donor with ulcerative colitis or Crohn's disease, or a healthy co-twin of an affected twin (not recorded which). This chain uses TRBV2 with TRBJ2-1; the D call of TRBD1 rests on TCRdb alone, since no DNA is present to check it. CDR3 sequence: CASRRTEQGNNEQFF. Using reference TRBV2 and TRBJ2-1 for the parts outside the CDR3, the full variable domain is EPEVTQTPSHQVTQMGQEVILRCVPISNHLYFYWYRQILGQKVEFLVSFYNNEISEKSEIFDDQFSVERPDGSNFTLKIRSTKLEDSAMYFCASRRTEQGNNEQFFGPGTRLTVL.